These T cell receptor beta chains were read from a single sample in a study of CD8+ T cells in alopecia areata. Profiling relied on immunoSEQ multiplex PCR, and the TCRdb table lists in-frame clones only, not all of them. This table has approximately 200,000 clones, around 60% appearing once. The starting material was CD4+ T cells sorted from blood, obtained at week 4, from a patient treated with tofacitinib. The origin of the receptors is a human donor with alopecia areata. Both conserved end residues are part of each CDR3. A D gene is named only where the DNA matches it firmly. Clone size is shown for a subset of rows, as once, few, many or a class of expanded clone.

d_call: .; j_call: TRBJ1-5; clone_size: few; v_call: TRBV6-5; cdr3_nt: TGTGCCAGCAGCCCTGGGACAACACGACAGCCCCAGCATTTT; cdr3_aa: CASSPGTTRQPQHF
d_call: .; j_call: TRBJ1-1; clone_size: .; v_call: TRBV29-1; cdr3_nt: TGCAGCGTACTCAGGAAGATGAACACTGAAGCTTTCTTT; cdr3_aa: CSVLRKMNTEAFF
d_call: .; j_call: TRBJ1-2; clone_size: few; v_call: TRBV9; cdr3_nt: TGTGCCAGCAGCACAGGGTCCTGGGGCTACACCTTC; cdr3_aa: CASSTGSWGYTF
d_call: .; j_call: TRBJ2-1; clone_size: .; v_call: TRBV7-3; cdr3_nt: TGTGCCAGCAGCCAGGGACGTAGCTCCTACAATGAGCAGTTCTTC; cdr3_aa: CASSQGRSSYNEQFF
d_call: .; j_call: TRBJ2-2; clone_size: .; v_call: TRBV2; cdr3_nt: TGTGCCACGAGCCGGCGCTCCGGGGCGAACACCGGGGAGCTGTTTTTT; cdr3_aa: CATSRRSGANTGELFF
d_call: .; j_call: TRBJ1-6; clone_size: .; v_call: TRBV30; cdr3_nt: TGTGCCTGGAGTGTGTCCGCTGGCTTGGGTTCACCCCTCCACTTT; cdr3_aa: CAWSVSAGLGSPLHF
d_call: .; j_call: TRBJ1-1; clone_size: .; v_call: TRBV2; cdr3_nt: TGTGCCAGCAGCCCCCGTGGGTACACTGAAGCTTTCTTT; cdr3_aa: CASSPRGYTEAFF
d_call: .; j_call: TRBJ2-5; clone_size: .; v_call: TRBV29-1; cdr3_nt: TGCAGCGTCGCAGGGGTAGCGGAGACCCAGTACTTC; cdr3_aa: CSVAGVAETQYF
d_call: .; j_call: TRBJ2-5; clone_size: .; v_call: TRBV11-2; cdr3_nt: TGTGCCAGCAGCGGGGGGTTACAAGAGACCCAGTACTTC; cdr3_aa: CASSGGLQETQYF
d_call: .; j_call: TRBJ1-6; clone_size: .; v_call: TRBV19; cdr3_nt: TGTGCCAGTGCCGACAGTCTTAATTCACCCCTCCACTTT; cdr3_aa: CASADSLNSPLHF
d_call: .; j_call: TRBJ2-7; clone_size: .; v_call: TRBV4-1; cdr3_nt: TGCGCCAGCAGCCACCAGGTTAGTGACTACGAGCAGTACTTC; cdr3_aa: CASSHQVSDYEQYF
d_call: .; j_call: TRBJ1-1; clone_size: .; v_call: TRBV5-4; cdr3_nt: TGTGCCAGCAGCTTGGGGGACAAGACTGAAGCTTTCTTT; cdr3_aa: CASSLGDKTEAFF
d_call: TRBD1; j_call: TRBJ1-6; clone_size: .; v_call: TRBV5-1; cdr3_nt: TGCGCCAGCAGCGATCGGACAGGGGGCTTGCGGTCACCCCTCCACTTT; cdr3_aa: CASSDRTGGLRSPLHF
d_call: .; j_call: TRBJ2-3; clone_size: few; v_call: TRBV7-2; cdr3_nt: TGTGCCAGCAGCTTAGGTTTCACAGATACGCAGTATTTT; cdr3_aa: CASSLGFTDTQYF
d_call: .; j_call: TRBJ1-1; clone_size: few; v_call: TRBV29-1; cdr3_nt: TGCAGCGTTGGCCGAGGGTTGTACACTGAAGCTTTCTTT; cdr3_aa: CSVGRGLYTEAFF
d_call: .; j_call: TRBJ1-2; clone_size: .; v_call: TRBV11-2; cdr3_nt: TGTGCCAGCAGCTTAAACAGCTATGGCTACACCTTC; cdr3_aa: CASSLNSYGYTF
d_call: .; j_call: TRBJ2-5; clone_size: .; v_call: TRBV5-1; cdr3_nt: TGCGCCAGCGCGGTATCTGTGGAGACCCAGTACTTC; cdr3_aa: CASAVSVETQYF
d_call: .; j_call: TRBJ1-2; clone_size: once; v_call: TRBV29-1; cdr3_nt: TGCAGCGTTGGGCTGGGTCCGGGCTACACCTTC; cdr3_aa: CSVGLGPGYTF
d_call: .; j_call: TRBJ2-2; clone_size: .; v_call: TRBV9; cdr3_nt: TGTGCCAGCAGCGTAGCCTCGACCACTACCGGGGAGCTGTTTTTT; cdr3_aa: CASSVASTTTGELFF
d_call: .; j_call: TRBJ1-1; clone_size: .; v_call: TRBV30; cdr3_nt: TGTGCCTGGAGTGCCCGCTACACTGAAGCTTTCTTT; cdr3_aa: CAWSARYTEAFF
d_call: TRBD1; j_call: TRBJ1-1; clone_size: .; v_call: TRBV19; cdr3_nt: TGTGCCAGTAGAACCCGGACAGGGGGCAGAGCTTTCTTT; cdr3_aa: CASRTRTGGRAFF
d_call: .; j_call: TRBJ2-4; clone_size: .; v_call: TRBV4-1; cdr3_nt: TGCGCCAGCAGCCAAGTAGGGAAGGGGAATGCCAAAAACATTCAGTACTTC; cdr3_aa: CASSQVGKGNAKNIQYF
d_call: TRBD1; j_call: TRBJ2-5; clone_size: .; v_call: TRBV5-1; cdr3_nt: TGCGCCAGCAGCTTGTCCACAGGGGGCGCGGAGGAGACCCAGTACTTC; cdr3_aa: CASSLSTGGAEETQYF
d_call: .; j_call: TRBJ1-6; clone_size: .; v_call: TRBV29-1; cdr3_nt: TGCAGCGTTGAATTAGGGTTTGGCTCACCCCTCCACTTT; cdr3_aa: CSVELGFGSPLHF
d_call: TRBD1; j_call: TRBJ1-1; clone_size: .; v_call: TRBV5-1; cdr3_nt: TGCGCCAGCAGCGTGACAGGGACGATGAACACTGAAGCTTTCTTT; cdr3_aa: CASSVTGTMNTEAFF
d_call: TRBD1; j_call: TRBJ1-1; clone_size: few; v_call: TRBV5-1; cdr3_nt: TGCGCCAGCAGCGTTGGACAGGGGAAGACTGAAGCTTTCTTT; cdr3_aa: CASSVGQGKTEAFF
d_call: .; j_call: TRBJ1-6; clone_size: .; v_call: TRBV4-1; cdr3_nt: TGCGCCAGCAACGGGCAGGGGAATTCACCCCTCCACTTT; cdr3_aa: CASNGQGNSPLHF
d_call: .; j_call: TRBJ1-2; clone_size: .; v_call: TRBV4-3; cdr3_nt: TGCGCCAGCAGCCAAGGGATAGGGGGGCCACTAAACTATGGCTACACCTTC; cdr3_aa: CASSQGIGGPLNYGYTF
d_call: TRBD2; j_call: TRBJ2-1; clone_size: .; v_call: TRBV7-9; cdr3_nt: TGCGCCAGCAGCCAAGATGTAATAGCGGGGTGGTACAATGAGCAGTTCTTC; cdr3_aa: CASSQDVIAGWYNEQFF
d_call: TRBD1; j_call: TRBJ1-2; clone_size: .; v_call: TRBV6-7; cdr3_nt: TGTGCCAGCGCCATCGGGACAGGAGAGGGCTACACCTTC; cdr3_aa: CASAIGTGEGYTF
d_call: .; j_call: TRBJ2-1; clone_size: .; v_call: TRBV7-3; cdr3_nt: TGTGCCAGCAGCTTAACTGGCTACAATGAGCAGTTCTTC; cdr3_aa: CASSLTGYNEQFF
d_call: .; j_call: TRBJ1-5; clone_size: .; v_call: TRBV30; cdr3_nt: TGTGCCTGGAGCTGGCGGAGCAATCAGCCCCAGCATTTT; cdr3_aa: CAWSWRSNQPQHF
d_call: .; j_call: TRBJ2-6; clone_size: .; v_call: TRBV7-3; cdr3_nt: TGTGCCAGCAGCCCCCACCCGGGGGACGCTGGGGCCAACGTCCTGACTTTC; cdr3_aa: CASSPHPGDAGANVLTF
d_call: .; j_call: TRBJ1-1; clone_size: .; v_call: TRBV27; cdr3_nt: TGTGCCAGCAGCCCCGTGATGGAGACTGAAGCTTTCTTT; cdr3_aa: CASSPVMETEAFF
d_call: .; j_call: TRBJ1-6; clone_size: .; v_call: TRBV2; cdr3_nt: TGTGCCAGCAGTGAGGGCCCCAATTCACCCCTCCACTTT; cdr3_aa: CASSEGPNSPLHF
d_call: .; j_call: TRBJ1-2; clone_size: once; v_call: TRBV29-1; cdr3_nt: TGCAGCGTTGATGCGGTAGATCACTATGGCTACACCTTC; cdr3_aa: CSVDAVDHYGYTF
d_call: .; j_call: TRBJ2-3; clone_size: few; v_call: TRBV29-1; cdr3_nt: TGCAGCGTATGGCTTCGAGGCACAGATACGCAGTATTTT; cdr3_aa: CSVWLRGTDTQYF
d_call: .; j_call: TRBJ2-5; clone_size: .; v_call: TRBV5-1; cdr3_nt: TGCGCCAGCAGACGGACAGAAGAGACCCAGTACTTC; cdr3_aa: CASRRTEETQYF
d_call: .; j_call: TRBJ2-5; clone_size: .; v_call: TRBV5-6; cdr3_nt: TGTGCCAGCACTTTTACAGGGATCCCGGGGGAGACCCAGTACTTC; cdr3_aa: CASTFTGIPGETQYF
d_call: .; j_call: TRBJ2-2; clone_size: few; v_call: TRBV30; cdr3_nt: TGTGCCTGTCGAACAGCTTCGAACACCGGGGAGCTGTTTTTT; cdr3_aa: CACRTASNTGELFF
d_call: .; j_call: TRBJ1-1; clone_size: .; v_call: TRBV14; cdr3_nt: TGTGCCAGCAGCCAAGGGTTACGTAAAGAAGCTTTCTTT; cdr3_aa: CASSQGLRKEAFF
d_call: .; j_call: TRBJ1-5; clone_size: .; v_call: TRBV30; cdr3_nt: TGTGCCTGGAGTCCACGGGGGGGTTATCAGCCCCAGCATTTT; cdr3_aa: CAWSPRGGYQPQHF
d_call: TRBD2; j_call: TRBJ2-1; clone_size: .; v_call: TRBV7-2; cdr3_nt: TGTGCCAGCACCGAAACGGGGGGGGGCGTTGATGAGCAGTTCTTC; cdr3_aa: CASTETGGGVDEQFF
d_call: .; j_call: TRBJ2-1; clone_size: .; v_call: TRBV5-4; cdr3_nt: TGTGCCAGCAGCTCCCCCCCTAGCGTTTACAATGAGCAGTTCTTC; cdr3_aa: CASSSPPSVYNEQFF
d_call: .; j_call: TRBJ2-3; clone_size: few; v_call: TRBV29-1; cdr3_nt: TGCAGCGTTGAAGGACAGGGCACAGATACGCAGTATTTT; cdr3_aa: CSVEGQGTDTQYF
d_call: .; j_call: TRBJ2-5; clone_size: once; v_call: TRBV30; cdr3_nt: TGTGCCTGGAGTGGACAGTTACAAGAGACCCAGTACTTC; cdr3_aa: CAWSGQLQETQYF
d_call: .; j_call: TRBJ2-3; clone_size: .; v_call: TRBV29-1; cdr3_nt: TGCAGCGCTCACTCCGGCCAGGGGCAGGCGCAGTATTTT; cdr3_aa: CSAHSGQGQAQYF
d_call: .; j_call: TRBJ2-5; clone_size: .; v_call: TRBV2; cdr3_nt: TGTGCCAGCACGAGGGCCATTGGCGAGACCCAGTACTTC; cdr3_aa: CASTRAIGETQYF
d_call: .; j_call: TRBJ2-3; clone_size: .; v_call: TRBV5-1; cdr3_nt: TGCGCCAGCAGCTTAGAACGCACAGATACGCAGTATTTT; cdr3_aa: CASSLERTDTQYF
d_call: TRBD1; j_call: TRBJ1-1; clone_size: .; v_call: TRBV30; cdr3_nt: TGTGCCTGGACTATCCGATTCGACAGGGGGGAAGCTTTCTTT; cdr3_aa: CAWTIRFDRGEAFF
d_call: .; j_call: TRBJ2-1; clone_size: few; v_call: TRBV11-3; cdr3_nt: TGTGCCAGCAGCTCCGGTCAGATAAATGAGCAGTTCTTC; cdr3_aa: CASSSGQINEQFF
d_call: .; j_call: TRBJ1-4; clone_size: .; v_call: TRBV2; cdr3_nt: TGTGCCAGCAGTGTGGCGGGTAATGAAAAACTGTTTTTT; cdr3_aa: CASSVAGNEKLFF
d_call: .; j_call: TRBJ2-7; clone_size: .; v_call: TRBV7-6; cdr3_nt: TGTGCCAGCACAACAGGTGACTCCTCCTACGAGCAGTACTTC; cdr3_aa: CASTTGDSSYEQYF
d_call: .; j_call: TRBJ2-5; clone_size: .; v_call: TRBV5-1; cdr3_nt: TGCGCCAGCAGCTCCCAGGGCGTCGGGGCCCAAGAGACCCAGTACTTC; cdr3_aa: CASSSQGVGAQETQYF
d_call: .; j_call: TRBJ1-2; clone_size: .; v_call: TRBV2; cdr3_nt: TGTGCCAGCAGTGAATCGGCAGGGTTTAACTATGGCTACACCTTC; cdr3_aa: CASSESAGFNYGYTF
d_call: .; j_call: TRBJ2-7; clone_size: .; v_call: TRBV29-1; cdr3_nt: TGCAGCGTTGGGGGGCAGGGTATCTTCTACGAGCAGTACTTC; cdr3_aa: CSVGGQGIFYEQYF